This T cell receptor (beta chain) was sequenced for a study of T-cell memory formation after mild COVID-19. UMIs and sample barcodes were carried by the TCR alpha and TCR beta cDNA libraries that 5'RACE produced using constant-segment primers. TCRdb itself ran the 5' RACE reads through MiXCR, one entry per CDR3 protein. The sample carries 85,000 to 130,000 distinct CDR3 sequences, approximately 15% recorded once. As for this clonotype: The antigen remains unidentified.

Regarding the study as a whole: While clones contracting from day 15 to 85 were balanced between CD4 and CD8, later expanders leaned CD4+. Of the contracting clones, CD4+ ones lay mainly in CM and EM, and CD8+ ones in EMRA. Researchers found some responding clones in pre-infection memory, a sign that cross-reactive memory joined.

This CDR3 region has 15 residues. Germline assignment: CDR1 LGHDT and CDR2 YNNKEL (reference sequence). V was pared by 1 base and J by 8 bases, with 15 bases between. The chain joins TRBV3-1 to TRBJ2-1, with no clear D. Sequenced sample: PBMCs or a T cell subset sorted from them (not recorded which). The receptor's source is an adult woman who had mild COVID-19 (a few samples of this study predate the infection). Cell type and time point are not known. In DNA, the CDR3 is TGTGCCAGCAGCCAAGTAGTTTCCCGCCGCGATGAGCAGTTCTTC. This gives the protein CASSQVVSRRDEQFF.